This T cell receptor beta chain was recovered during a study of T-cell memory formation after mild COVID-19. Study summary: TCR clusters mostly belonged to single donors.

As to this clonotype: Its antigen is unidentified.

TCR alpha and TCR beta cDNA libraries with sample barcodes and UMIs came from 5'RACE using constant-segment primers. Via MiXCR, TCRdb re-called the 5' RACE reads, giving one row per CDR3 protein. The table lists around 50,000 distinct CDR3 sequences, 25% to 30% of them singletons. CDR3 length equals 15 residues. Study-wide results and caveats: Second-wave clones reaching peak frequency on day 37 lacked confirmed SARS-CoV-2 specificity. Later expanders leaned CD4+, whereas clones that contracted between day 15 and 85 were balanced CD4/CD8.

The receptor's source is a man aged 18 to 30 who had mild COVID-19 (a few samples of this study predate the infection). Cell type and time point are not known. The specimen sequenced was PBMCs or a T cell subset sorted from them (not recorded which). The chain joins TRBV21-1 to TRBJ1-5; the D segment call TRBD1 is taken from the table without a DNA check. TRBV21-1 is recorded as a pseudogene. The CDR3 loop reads CASSVPGQSNQPQHF. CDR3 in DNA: TGTGCCAGCAGCGTCCCGGGACAGAGCAATCAGCCCCAGCATTTT.